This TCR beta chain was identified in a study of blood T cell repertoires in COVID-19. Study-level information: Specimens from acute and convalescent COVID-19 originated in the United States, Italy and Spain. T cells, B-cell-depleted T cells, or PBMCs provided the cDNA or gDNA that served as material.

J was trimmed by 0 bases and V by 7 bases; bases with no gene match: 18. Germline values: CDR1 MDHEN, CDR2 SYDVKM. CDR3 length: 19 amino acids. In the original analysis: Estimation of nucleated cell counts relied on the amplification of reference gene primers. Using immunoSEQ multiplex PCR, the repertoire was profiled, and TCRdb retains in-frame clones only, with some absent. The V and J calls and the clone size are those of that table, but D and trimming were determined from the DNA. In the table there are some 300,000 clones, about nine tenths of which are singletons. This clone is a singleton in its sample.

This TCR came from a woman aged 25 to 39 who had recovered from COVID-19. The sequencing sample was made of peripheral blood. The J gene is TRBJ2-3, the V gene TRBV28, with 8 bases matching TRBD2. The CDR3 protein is CASNLLGGASGPSTDTQYF. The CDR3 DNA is TGTGCCAGCAACCTACTAGGCGGGGCTAGCGGGCCTAGCACAGATACGCAGTATTTT.